This T cell receptor beta chain was retrieved from a study of blood T cell repertoires in COVID-19. Produced via immunoSEQ multiplex PCR; TCRdb's table is partial and in-frame only. The sample consists of about 180,000 clones, about four fifths of them appearing once. J gave up 0 bases and V 5 bases, and 9 bases lay outside the gene matches. The CDR3 has 16 residues. Germline V CDR1 and CDR2: SEHNR, FQNEAQ (reference sequence). The TCR originated in a human donor in a cohort sampled during active COVID-19. The genes are TRBV7-9 and TRBJ1-1; 7 bases align to TRBD1. Sequenced material: peripheral blood. The CDR3 nucleotides are TGTGCCAGCAGCACAAACAGGGGACACATGAACACTGAAGCTTTCTTT. It translates to CASSTNRGHMNTEAFF.